In this sample, the clone carrying this TCR beta chain turned up a few times. Its antigen is not identified. Every HIV-positive participant received treatment in the United States. Ahead of DNA extraction, samples held about 0.95-11 million cryopreserved PBMC each. The source of the sample is a study of long-term antiretroviral therapy in people with HIV. Trimming took off 5 bases at V and 4 bases at J, with 17 bases between the two ends. Germline values: CDR1 SGHAT, CDR2 FQNNGV. The length of the CDR3 is 15 residues. The assay used was immunoSEQ (version v3.0), run at survey level. Each sample aimed for roughly 40,000-50,000 sequenced T-cell genomes. The repertoire was sequenced with immunoSEQ multiplex PCR; TCRdb's copy has only in-frame clones and lacks some. The profile shows about 25,000 clones, 86% of them singletons. Study-wide results and limits: An increase in diversity followed ART, yet levels stayed below transplant donor controls.

This TCR was sampled from a man aged 45 to 65 with HIV. The input for sequencing was unsorted PBMCs, taken 1.2 years after starting antiretroviral therapy. The chain employs TRBV11-2 and TRBJ1-2; D not resolved. Here the CDR3 DNA reads TGTGCCAGCAGCCTCGGGCCGGAAAGAATCTATGGCTACACCTTC. It translates to CASSLGPERIYGYTF.